This entry is about one TCR beta chain. CDR3 length: 15 amino acids. Germline V gene lookup returns CDR1 WNHNN and CDR2 SYGVQD (reference sequence). With V trimmed by 5 bases and J by 2 bases, 8 bases remained unmatched. This specimen belongs to a study of T cell repertoires in cytomegalovirus infection. TCRdb processed the reads anew with MiXCR; each CDR3 protein has one entry. The repertoire includes approximately 250,000 distinct CDR3 sequences, 9.1% of them detected once, and roughly 16% sits in the top ten. This receptor was obtained from a human donor in good health (CMV status not recorded). Some clones in this sample may be carry-over from other donors' samples. The chain couples TRBV10-1 to TRBJ2-7; 8 bases line up with TRBD2. The sequenced material came from PBMCs. Written as DNA, the CDR3 is TGCGCCAGCAGTACTGGCGGGAGGCTCCCCTACGAGCAGTACTTC. Its protein is CASSTGGRLPYEQYF.